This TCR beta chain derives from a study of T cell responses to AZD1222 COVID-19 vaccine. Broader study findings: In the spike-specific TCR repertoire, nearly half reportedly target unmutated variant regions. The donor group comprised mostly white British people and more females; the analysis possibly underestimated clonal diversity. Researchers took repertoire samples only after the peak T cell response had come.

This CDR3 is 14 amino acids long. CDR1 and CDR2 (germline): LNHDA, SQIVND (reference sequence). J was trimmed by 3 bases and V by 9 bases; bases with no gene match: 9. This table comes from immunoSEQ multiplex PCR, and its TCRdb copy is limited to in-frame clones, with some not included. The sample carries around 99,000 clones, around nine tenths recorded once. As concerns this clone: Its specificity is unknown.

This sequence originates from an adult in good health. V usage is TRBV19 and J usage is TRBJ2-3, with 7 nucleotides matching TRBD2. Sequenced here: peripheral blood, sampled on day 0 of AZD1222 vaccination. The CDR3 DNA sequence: TGTGCCAGCGGTGAGCAGGGAGGGACAGATACGCAGTATTTT. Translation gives CASGEQGGTDTQYF.